These 28 T cell receptor beta chains originate from one sample sequenced in a study of blood T cell repertoires in COVID-19. Data came from immunoSEQ multiplex PCR; TCRdb stores just in-frame clones and leaves some out. The table has about 180,000 clones, 70% to 90% seen once. The sequencing sample was made of peripheral blood. These receptors were taken from a woman aged 25 to 39 with acute or convalescent COVID-19.

This clone occurred once. This chain links TRBV28 with TRBJ2-2; 7 bases are a match to TRBD2. Germline lookup yields CDR1 MDHEN and CDR2 SYDVKM. CDR3 size: 19 residues. J was trimmed by 7 bases and V by 3 bases; bases with no gene match: 20. DNA of the CDR3: TGTGCCAGCAGTTTGGAGCCACGTCGAACAAGCGGGATCTACGGGGAGCTGTTTTTT. Translation: CASSLEPRRTSGIYGELFF.

J is TRBJ2-3 and V is TRBV10-2; 11 bases agree with TRBD2. This CDR3 has 16 residues. Germline assignment: CDR1 WSHSY and CDR2 SAAADI. V gave up 5 bases and J gave up 4 bases; unmatched junction bases: 8. CDR3 sequence reads: CASSLDSGRAADTQYF. The CDR3 DNA is TGCGCCAGCAGTCTCGATAGCGGGAGGGCCGCAGATACGCAGTATTTT.

This clone was detected only a few times. The chain recombines TRBV4-2 with TRBJ2-1, with D unclear. With 0 bases removed from V and 6 bases from J, the gap between germline ends came to 9 bases. Germline loops: CDR1 LGHNA, CDR2 YNFKEQ. This CDR3 spans 14 amino acids. This CDR3 reads CASSQDRASNEQFF. In nucleotides, the CDR3 is TGTGCCAGCAGCCAAGATCGAGCTAGCAATGAGCAGTTCTTC.

V is TRBV21-1 and J is TRBJ1-5; the table's D call TRBD1 went unverified against the DNA. TRBV21-1 is a documented pseudogene. The CDR3 runs 13 residues. The CDR3 protein is CASSKGGGKPQHF. In DNA, the CDR3 is TGTGCCAGCAGCAAAGGAGGGGGTAAGCCCCAGCATTTT.

The V and J genes are TRBV10-3 and TRBJ1-2, with 7 nucleotides matching TRBD1. CDR1 and CDR2 (germline): ENHRY, SYGVKD. The length of the CDR3 is 14 residues. V lost 1 base and J lost 9; bases outside the gene matches: 8. The CDR3 spells CAISEYGQDLSYTF. CDR3 bases: TGTGCCATCAGTGAGTACGGACAGGATTTGAGCTACACCTTC.

Note on this clone: The same CDR3 is also encoded by other DNA sequences in this sample. This chain uses TRBV9 with TRBJ2-5; no firm D call. CDR1 is SGDLS and CDR2 is YYNGEE in the germline V gene. This CDR3 contains 14 residues. Trimming left V 0 bases short and J 2 bases short, with 8 bases between. CDR3 in amino acids: CASSVVGEQETQYF. The CDR3 DNA follows: TGTGCCAGCAGCGTAGTTGGAGAACAAGAGACCCAGTACTTC.

V and J are TRBV11-3 and TRBJ1-3, with D perhaps TRBD1 (5 bases). This CDR3 has 15 amino acids. Germline CDR1 SGHNT, CDR2 YENEEA. Trimming left V 0 bases short and J 6 bases short, with 12 bases between. The CDR3 here is CASSLDPGHLNTIYF. In nucleotides, the CDR3 is TGTGCCAGCAGCTTAGATCCCGGACATCTAAACACCATATATTTT.

This chain uses TRBV2 with TRBJ2-1, with 10 bases lining up with TRBD2. The junction had 10 bases not matched to a gene; V was cut back by 6 bases and J by 8 bases. The germline V gene has CDR1 SNHLY and CDR2 FYNNEI. The CDR3 has 15 residues. This CDR3 reads CASSPQSGRADEQFF. The CDR3 DNA follows: TGTGCCAGCAGCCCCCAAAGCGGGAGGGCTGATGAGCAGTTCTTC.

This rearrangement joins TRBV6-5 to TRBJ1-5; D gene ambiguous. V lost 8 bases and J lost 2, with 10 bases in between. Germline CDR1 reads MNHEY; CDR2 reads SVGAGI. CDR3 length: 13 residues. The CDR3 loop reads CASFETGNQPQHF. The CDR3 coding sequence is TGTGCCAGCTTCGAAACGGGCAATCAGCCCCAGCATTTT.

With regard to this clone: Relative to the germline gene, one junction end is altered; a read error may explain this. The chain combines TRBV28 with TRBJ2-3, with 11 bases that match TRBD2. Germline assignment: CDR1 MDHEN and CDR2 SYDVKM. The CDR3 totals 12 residues. CDR3 sequence: CLAGGNTDTQYF. In DNA form, the CDR3 reads TGCCTAGCGGGAGGAAACACAGATACGCAGTATTTT.

The chain uses TRBV4-2 and TRBJ2-4; 13 bases agree with TRBD2. The CDR3 totals 16 residues. Losses at the gene ends were 5 bases for V and 8 bases for J; bases not matched to a gene: 9. Germline values: CDR1 LGHNA, CDR2 YNFKEQ. The CDR3 nucleotides are TGTGCCAGCAGCGCGCGGACTAGCGGGAGAGTGGACATTCAGTACTTC. Encoded protein: CASSARTSGRVDIQYF.

The gene calls are TRBV5-4 and TRBJ1-1; TRBD1 agrees at 7 bases. V lost 4 bases and J lost 4; bases outside the gene matches: 7. CDR1 and CDR2 from the germline V gene are SGHNT and YYREEE (reference sequence). CDR3 size: 14 residues. This chain's CDR3 is CASSRDRVGTEAFF. The CDR3 region has the DNA TGTGCCAGCAGCCGAGACAGGGTGGGCACTGAAGCTTTCTTT. The whole variable domain, remainder taken from reference TRBV5-4 and TRBJ1-1, is ETGVTQSPTHLIKTRGQQVTLRCSSQSGHNTVSWYQQALGQGPQFIFQYYREEENGRGNFPPRFSGLQFPNYSSELNVNALELDDSALYLCASSRDRVGTEAFFGQGTRLTVV.

This chain links TRBV7-9 with TRBJ1-4; no clear D gene. The CDR3 spans 12 residues. Germline-derived CDR1 and CDR2 are SEHNR and FQNEAQ (reference sequence). Trimming took 5 bases from V and 7 from J, leaving 8 bases between them. CDR3 in amino acids: CASSISIEKLFF. DNA of the CDR3: TGTGCCAGCAGCATCTCTATTGAAAAACTGTTTTTT.

The chain links TRBV5-1 to TRBJ2-3, with D unclear. Germline CDR1 is SGHRS and CDR2 is YFSETQ. CDR3 length: 14 amino acids. Trimming took 4 bases from V and 0 from J, leaving 9 bases between them. The CDR3 sequence: CASSTMQSTDTQYF. In nucleotides, the CDR3 is TGCGCCAGCAGCACAATGCAGAGCACAGATACGCAGTATTTT.

The chain combines TRBV6-1 with TRBJ2-7; D is uncertain. CDR3 size: 14 residues. CDR1 and CDR2 (germline): MNHNS, SASEGT. V was clipped by 3 bases and J by 1 base, with 10 bases between them. DNA of the CDR3: TGTGCCAGCAGTGAGATTTACGAGTCCTACGAGCAGTACTTC. It translates to CASSEIYESYEQYF.

The chain couples TRBV5-6 to TRBJ2-5; weak D call: TRBD1 (5 bases). Between the trimmed V and J ends, which lost 9 bases and 5 bases, there was a span of 20 bases. Germline V gives CDR1 SGHDT, CDR2 YYEEEE. The length of the CDR3 is 14 residues. The CDR3 region is CATSGQGGLETQYF. The CDR3 coding sequence is TGTGCCACCTCAGGCCAGGGCGGCTTGGAGACCCAGTACTTC.

The chain employs TRBV7-9 and TRBJ2-7; TRBD2 is a possible D gene (5 bases). The CDR3 loop spans 13 amino acids. V was clipped by 3 bases and J by 4 bases, with 10 bases between them. Germline V lookup: CDR1 SEHNR, CDR2 FQNEAQ (reference sequence). The DNA for the CDR3 is TGTGCCAGCAGCTTGAGCGGCCCATACGAGCAGTACTTC. Protein sequence: CASSLSGPYEQYF.

V gene TRBV18 combines with J gene TRBJ1-4; D is undetermined. V gave up 3 bases and J gave up 6 bases, with 14 bases separating them. CDR1 and CDR2 from the germline V gene are KGHSH and LQKENI. The CDR3 has 15 residues. In DNA, the CDR3 is TGTGCCAGCTCACCCCAGCCGACGGGGTATGAAAAACTGTTTTTT. Residues: CASSPQPTGYEKLFF.

The rearrangement uses TRBV28 and TRBJ1-1; D possibly corresponds to TRBD1 (6 bases). Germline CDR1 and CDR2: MDHEN and SYDVKM. V dropped 7 bases and J dropped 8 bases, with 23 bases sitting between them. This CDR3 has 15 amino acids. CDR3 nucleotides: TGTGCCAGCACAGGTCTCGACAGGCGAAGTCTCGAAGCTTTCTTT. Protein sequence: CASTGLDRRSLEAFF.

This chain joins TRBV5-6 and TRBJ1-2; D possibly corresponds to TRBD1 (6 bases). The CDR3 totals 15 residues. V was clipped by 1 base and J by 4 bases, with 14 bases between them. Germline loops: CDR1 SGHDT, CDR2 YYEEEE. CDR3 nucleotide sequence: TGTGCCAGCAGCTTGTATACTTCCAGGGGCTATGGCTACACCTTC. It specifies CASSLYTSRGYGYTF.

CDR3 sequence reads: CASSLGGGNTDTQYF. The CDR3 region has the DNA TGTGCCAGCAGCTTAGGGGGGGGGAACACAGATACGCAGTATTTT. V gene TRBV7-2 combines with J gene TRBJ2-3, with TRBD2 matching over 7 bases. The V and J ends lost 1 base and 2 bases, in that order; junction bases with no gene match: 3. Germline CDR1 is SGHTA and CDR2 is FQGNSA. This CDR3 has 15 amino acids.

The DNA of the CDR3 is TGTGCCTTTAATCGGGGAAGTGAAAAACTGTTTTTT. It specifies CAFNRGSEKLFF. The rearrangement links TRBV30 to TRBJ1-4; D ambiguous. The germline CDR1 and CDR2 sequences are GTSNPN and SVGIG (reference sequence). This CDR3 spans 12 amino acids. V was trimmed by 7 bases and J by 7 bases, leaving 13 bases between them.

The rearrangement joins TRBV5-1 to TRBJ2-1, with TRBD2 matching 9 bases. This CDR3 is 16 amino acids long. Germline values: CDR1 SGHRS, CDR2 YFSETQ. With V trimmed by 1 base and J by 7 bases, 9 bases remained unmatched. CDR3 loop: CASSLQVAGEVNEQFF. DNA for the CDR3: TGCGCCAGCAGCTTGCAAGTAGCGGGAGAAGTAAATGAGCAGTTCTTC.

The rearrangement joins TRBV6-1 to TRBJ2-3; D is undetermined. With 2 bases removed from V and 7 bases from J, the gap between germline ends came to 7 bases. Germline lookup yields CDR1 MNHNS and CDR2 SASEGT. This CDR3 is 12 amino acids long. CDR3 sequence: CASSETQNTQYF. CDR3 DNA sequence: TGTGCCAGCAGTGAAACCCAGAATACGCAGTATTTT.

This chain joins TRBV28 and TRBJ1-2; D unclear. CDR1 MDHEN and CDR2 SYDVKM come from the germline V gene. The CDR3 contains 16 residues. V lost 0 bases and J 0 bases, leaving 11 bases between the germline ends. This CDR3 is CASSLWRASANYGYTF. CDR3 sequence (DNA): TGTGCCAGCAGTTTATGGAGGGCATCGGCTAACTATGGCTACACCTTC.

The sample holds a few counts of this clone. The CDR3, as DNA: TGCGCCAGGGGCTCCCCGGACAGGGGCACAGATACGCAGTATTTT. Translated, it gives CARGSPDRGTDTQYF. The chain combines TRBV5-1 with TRBJ2-3; 8 nucleotides align to TRBD1. The CDR3 runs to 15 residues. In germline, CDR1 is SGHRS, CDR2 YFSETQ. V was clipped by 8 bases and J by 1 base; unmatched bases: 9.

The chain recombines TRBV7-9 with TRBJ1-6; D is perhaps TRBD1 (5 bases). CDR3 length equals 15 residues. In germline, CDR1 is SEHNR, CDR2 FQNEAQ (reference sequence). Trimming took 3 bases from V and 10 from J, leaving 16 bases between them. The DNA of the CDR3 is TGTGCCAGCAGCTTCGGGACTCAAAAGAGCTCACCCCTCCACTTT. This gives the protein CASSFGTQKSSPLHF.

This chain links TRBV15 with TRBJ2-3; 8 bases line up with TRBD2. CDR1 is LNHNV, CDR2 YYDKDF, per germline (reference sequence). Trimming cost V 5 bases and J 6 bases; bases outside gene matches: 13. The CDR3 totals 16 residues. This CDR3 reads CATSGGTSRGSDTQYF. The CDR3 coding sequence is TGTGCCACCAGCGGGGGGACTAGTCGGGGGTCGGATACGCAGTATTTT.